The 28 T cell receptor beta chains reported below all come from one sample, sequenced in a study of shared clonotypes between healthy human individuals. Clones were read by immunoSEQ multiplex PCR, and TCRdb kept only the in-frame ones, dropping some. Of around 690,000 clones in the sample, 80% to 95% were seen once. The sequencing input was memory CD8+ T cells from PBMCs. The subset: CD45RO+ cells pooled with CCR7-negative TemRA cells. The source is a man aged 18 to 30 in good health. Some clones in this sample may be carry-over from other donors' samples.

This chain connects TRBV18 to TRBJ2-3, with a weak D call TRBD2 (6 bases). V was shortened by 5 bases and J by 2 bases, with 14 bases between the two germline ends. This CDR3 comprises 15 residues. Germline CDR1 reads KGHSH; CDR2 reads LQKENI. As DNA, the CDR3 is TGTGCCAGCTCAGCCTACGGGAGTTCCACAGATACGCAGTATTTT. Protein: CASSAYGSSTDTQYF.

The V and J genes are TRBV5-5 and TRBJ2-7; 9 bases are shared with TRBD2. J lost 8 bases, V lost 1 base, and 16 bases had no gene match. Per the germline V gene, CDR1 is SGHKS and CDR2 is YYEKEE (reference sequence). This CDR3 contains 17 residues. The CDR3 spells CASSLPLTSGPLRKQYF. The CDR3 DNA follows: TGTGCCAGCAGCTTGCCCCTAACTAGCGGGCCCCTTCGCAAGCAGTACTTC. Combining the CDR3 with reference TRBV5-5 and TRBJ2-7 gives the whole variable domain DAGVTQSPTHLIKTRGQQVTLRCSPISGHKSVSWYQQVLGQGPQFIFQYYEKEERGRGNFPDRFSARQFPNYSSELNVNALLLGDSALYLCASSLPLTSGPLRKQYFGPGTRLTVT.

The chain combines TRBV7-9 with TRBJ2-2; D unresolved. This CDR3 has 13 amino acids. Per the germline V gene, CDR1 is SEHNR and CDR2 is FQNEAQ (reference sequence). V lost 6 bases to trimming and J lost 6 bases, with 11 bases between them. The CDR3 coding sequence is TGTGCCAGCAGGGAGATCGATCCCGGGGAGCTGTTTTTT. It yields the protein CASREIDPGELFF.

The rearrangement links TRBV5-1 to TRBJ2-1; maybe TRBD2 (6 bases). The CDR3 consists of 12 residues. Per germline, CDR1 SGHRS and CDR2 YFSETQ. Between the trimmed V and J ends, which lost 5 bases and 10 bases, there was a span of 13 bases. Here the CDR3 DNA reads TGCGCCAGCAGACTAGCCCCTGGGGAGCAGTTCTTC. Protein sequence: CASRLAPGEQFF.

The genes are TRBV6-1 and TRBJ1-1; 7 bases fit TRBD1. The CDR3 is 13 amino acids. V shed 8 bases, J shed 0 bases, and the junction held 3 bases outside the gene matches. Germline CDR1 and CDR2: MNHNS and SASEGT. The CDR3 loop is CASAGTVNTEAFF. For the CDR3, the DNA is TGTGCCAGCGCCGGGACAGTGAACACTGAAGCTTTCTTT.

CDR3 region: CASSLFLAFNEQFF. In DNA, the CDR3 is TGTGCCAGCAGCTTGTTTTTGGCTTTTAATGAGCAGTTCTTC. This sequence joins TRBV5-6 and TRBJ2-1; D unclear. CDR3 size: 14 residues. Trimming removed 1 base at V and 7 bases at J, with 12 bases between. The V gene's germline CDR1 is SGHDT and CDR2 YYEEEE. The full variable domain, completed using reference TRBV5-6 and TRBJ2-1, is DAGVTQSPTHLIKTRGQQVTLRCSPKSGHDTVSWYQQALGQGPQFIFQYYEEEERQRGNFPDRFSGHQFPNYSSELNVNALLLGDSALYLCASSLFLAFNEQFFGPGTRLTVL.

The sample holds one count of this clone. The V call is TRBV6-1, the J call TRBJ2-7; weak D call: TRBD1 (6 bases). In germline, CDR1 is MNHNS, CDR2 SASEGT. Trimming cost V 11 bases and J 0 bases, with 14 bases left between them. The CDR3 is 13 amino acids. The CDR3 protein is CAGRTESSYEQYF. CDR3 coding DNA: TGTGCCGGACGGACAGAGAGCTCCTACGAGCAGTACTTC.

This rearrangement joins TRBV7-2 to TRBJ2-1, with a possible D match to TRBD2 (6 bases). V was trimmed by 0 bases and J by 6 bases, leaving 15 bases between them. From germline, CDR1 is SGHTA and CDR2 FQGNSA. The CDR3 has 16 residues. The CDR3 DNA reads TGTGCCAGCAGCTTAGCGCCCCTAGCGCACCCCAATGAGCAGTTCTTC. Amino acid sequence: CASSLAPLAHPNEQFF.

The rearrangement joins TRBV7-9 to TRBJ2-7, with no clear D. This CDR3 is built from 12 residues. The V end was cut by 4 bases, the J end by 3 bases, with 7 bases between. Per germline, CDR1 SEHNR and CDR2 FQNEAQ (reference sequence). The CDR3 loop reads CASSSAVYEQYF. CDR3 sequence (DNA): TGTGCCAGCAGCTCGGCGGTCTACGAGCAGTACTTC. The whole variable domain, filled in from reference TRBV7-9 and TRBJ2-7, reads DTGVSQNPRHKITKRGQNVTFRCDPISEHNRLYWYRQTLGQGPEFLTYFQNEAQLEKSRLLSDRFSAERPKGSFSTLEIQRTEQGDSAMYLCASSSAVYEQYFGPGTRLTVT.

The gene calls are TRBV5-1 and TRBJ2-3; TRBD2 agrees at 7 bases. The ends lost 9 bases at V and 4 bases at J; junction bases unmatched: 8. Germline-derived CDR1 and CDR2 are SGHRS and YFSETQ. This CDR3 is built from 13 residues. CDR3: CATREGSPDTQYF. The CDR3 DNA sequence: TGCGCCACCAGGGAGGGGAGCCCAGATACGCAGTATTTT.

Comments on this clone: This CDR3 is also generated by other DNA sequences in the sample. The chain carries TRBV5-1 and TRBJ2-1, with 9 bases aligning to TRBD2. CDR1 SGHRS and CDR2 YFSETQ come from the germline V gene. The CDR3 runs to 16 residues. Trimming cost V 4 bases and J 2 bases; bases outside gene matches: 7. DNA of the CDR3: TGCGCCAGCAGCCCGGGACTAGCTGGGGCCTACAATGAGCAGTTCTTC. This codes for CASSPGLAGAYNEQFF. Combining the CDR3 with reference TRBV5-1 and TRBJ2-1 gives the whole variable domain KAGVTQTPRYLIKTRGQQVTLSCSPISGHRSVSWYQQTPGQGLQFLFEYFSETQRNKGNFPGRFSGRQFSNSRSEMNVSTLELGDSALYLCASSPGLAGAYNEQFFGPGTRLTVL.

The V gene is TRBV11-2, the J gene TRBJ2-1, with a tentative D call TRBD2 (6 bases). Germline loops: CDR1 SGHAT, CDR2 FQNNGV. The V gene lost 5 bases and the J gene lost 0 bases, with 11 bases spanning the gap. The length of the CDR3 is 15 residues. The CDR3 loop reads CASSPRRDSYNEQFF. In DNA form, the CDR3 reads TGTGCCAGCAGCCCCCGGAGGGACTCCTACAATGAGCAGTTCTTC.

This sequence joins TRBV30 and TRBJ2-7; D gene ambiguous. Germline loops: CDR1 GTSNPN, CDR2 SVGIG (reference sequence). V lost 1 base, J lost 1 base, and 8 bases lay in between. This CDR3 region has 13 residues. CDR3 sequence reads: CAWSGKPSYEQYF. The CDR3 DNA follows: TGTGCCTGGAGTGGAAAACCGTCCTACGAGCAGTACTTC. The variable domain in full, completed from reference TRBV30 and TRBJ2-7, reads SQTIHQWPATLVQPVGSPLSLECTVEGTSNPNLYWYRQAAGRGLQLLFYSVGIGQISSEVPQNLSASRPQDRQFILSSKKLLLSDSGFYLCAWSGKPSYEQYFGPGTRLTVT.

The V gene is TRBV7-9, the J gene TRBJ2-2; D possibly uses TRBD1 or TRBD2 (5 bases each). The germline V gene encodes CDR1 SEHNR and CDR2 FQNEAQ (reference sequence). The V and J ends lost 3 bases and 5 bases respectively, with 10 bases between them. CDR3 length: 14 amino acids. The CDR3 is CASSLGPRTGELFF. The CDR3, as DNA: TGTGCCAGCAGCTTGGGACCAAGGACCGGGGAGCTGTTTTTT. The full variable domain, in which reference TRBV7-9 and TRBJ2-2 provide the parts outside the CDR3, is DTGVSQNPRHKITKRGQNVTFRCDPISEHNRLYWYRQTLGQGPEFLTYFQNEAQLEKSRLLSDRFSAERPKGSFSTLEIQRTEQGDSAMYLCASSLGPRTGELFFGEGSRLTVL.

The chain recombines TRBV11-1 with TRBJ1-2, with 7 bases that match TRBD1. Germline-derived CDR1 and CDR2 are SGHAT and FQDESV (reference sequence). The CDR3 is 15 residues long. V shed 5 bases and J 5 bases; nucleotides not matched to a gene: 11. CDR3 amino acids: CASSPGRGGTYGYTF. In nucleotides, the CDR3 is TGTGCCAGCAGCCCCGGGCGAGGGGGCACTTATGGCTACACCTTC.

The V and J genes are TRBV5-4 and TRBJ2-7; TRBD1 matches 8 bases. CDR3 length equals 14 residues. The junction had 9 bases not matched to a gene; V was cut back by 4 bases and J by 6 bases. CDR1 SGHNT and CDR2 YYREEE come from the germline V gene (reference sequence). CDR3 region: CASSLRDRSFEQYF. The CDR3 nucleotides read TGTGCCAGCAGCCTTCGGGACAGGTCTTTCGAGCAGTACTTC.

The rearrangement uses TRBV30 and TRBJ2-7, with TRBD2 matching 9 bases. CDR1 is GTSNPN, CDR2 SVGIG, per germline (reference sequence). The CDR3 contains 13 residues. The V gene end was trimmed by 4 bases and the J gene end by 3 bases; junction bases not matched to a gene: 4. The CDR3 protein is CAWIRAGGYEQYF. CDR3 DNA: TGTGCCTGGATACGAGCGGGAGGCTACGAGCAGTACTTC.

The gene calls are TRBV5-1 and TRBJ2-7; no firm D call. From germline, CDR1 is SGHRS and CDR2 YFSETQ. V was pared by 7 bases and J by 2 bases, with 13 bases between. This CDR3 is built from 13 residues. CDR3 sequence reads: CASRVGVPYEQYF. The CDR3 nucleotides are TGCGCCAGCCGAGTTGGGGTTCCCTACGAGCAGTACTTC.

Details on this clone: The junction departs from germline at one end; a sequencing error may be responsible. The chain has TRBV28 and TRBJ2-7; perhaps TRBD1 as D (5 bases). This CDR3 has 15 amino acids. From germline, CDR1 is MDHEN and CDR2 SYDVKM. The CDR3 DNA reads TGTGCCAGCAGCCCTAGGTTGGGGCCATTCTACGGGCAGTACTTC. It translates to CASSPRLGPFYGQYF.

This chain uses TRBV5-8 with TRBJ2-1; D remains unclear. This CDR3 has 15 amino acids. CDR1 is SGHTS, CDR2 YDEGEE, per germline. V gave up 2 bases and J gave up 0 bases, with 9 bases separating them. The CDR3 protein is CASSFGPSSYNEQFF. The DNA for the CDR3 is TGTGCCAGCAGCTTCGGCCCGAGCTCCTACAATGAGCAGTTCTTC.

The chain combines TRBV28 with TRBJ1-5; D is undetermined. Germline V gene data show CDR1 as MDHEN and CDR2 as SYDVKM. The CDR3 has 16 residues. V was pared by 6 bases and J by 1 base, with 16 bases between. CDR3 nucleotide sequence: TGTGCCAGCAGCCCCAACCCGAGAGGGAGCAATCAGCCCCAGCATTTT. Translated, it gives CASSPNPRGSNQPQHF.

The chain couples TRBV4-1 to TRBJ2-1; a possible D gene is TRBD2 (5 bases). Per germline, CDR1 MGHRA and CDR2 YSYEKL. V dropped 3 bases and J dropped 4 bases, with 10 bases sitting between them. This CDR3 region has 14 residues. CDR3 coding DNA: TGCGCCAGCAGCCATATCGGGATTTACAATGAGCAGTTCTTC. It codes for CASSHIGIYNEQFF.

The chain is built from TRBV14 and TRBJ2-7; the match to TRBD2 covers 8 bases. The V segment lost 0 bases and the J segment 7 bases; nucleotides outside the gene matches: 11. This CDR3 is 16 amino acids long. CDR1 SGHDN and CDR2 FVKESK come from the germline V gene. CDR3 nucleotide sequence: TGTGCCAGCAGCCAAGATAGACTAGCGCAGCCTTGGGAGCAGTACTTC. Translating gives CASSQDRLAQPWEQYF.

The chain is built from TRBV6-5 and TRBJ2-5; perhaps TRBD2 as D (6 bases). Near its end, the DNA agrees better with TRBJ2-7, so the J call may be wrong. Germline CDR1 and CDR2: MNHEY and SVGAGI. The CDR3 covers 15 residues. As DNA, the CDR3 is TGTGCCAGCAATCCCTCCCCGGGGGTAATGCACGAGCAGTACTTC. Translation: CASNPSPGVMHEQYF.

This clone turned up a few times. The chain links TRBV2 to TRBJ1-5; 8 bases agree with TRBD1. The CDR3 covers 14 residues. Trimming took 6 bases from V and 7 from J; bases not matched to a gene: 8. CDR1 is SNHLY and CDR2 is FYNNEI in the germline V gene. This CDR3 is CASRAIRGQQPQHF. CDR3 DNA: TGTGCCAGCAGGGCAATCAGGGGGCAACAGCCCCAGCATTTT.

The J gene is TRBJ1-1, the V gene TRBV19, with D unclear. Germline loops: CDR1 LNHDA, CDR2 SQIVND (reference sequence). CDR3 length: 14 residues. Trimming cost V 5 bases and J 1 base, with 11 bases left between them. CDR3 DNA sequence: TGTGCCAGTAGTCGTTGGACGGGGAACACTGAAGCTTTCTTT. Amino acids: CASSRWTGNTEAFF.

The chain carries TRBV4-1 and TRBJ2-1, with D possibly TRBD1 on 6 matching bases. This CDR3 has 14 amino acids. Trimming took off 1 base at V and 5 bases at J, with 9 bases between the two ends. The germline CDR1 and CDR2 sequences are MGHRA and YSYEKL. The CDR3 reads CASSQGQANNEQFF. The CDR3 nucleotides read TGCGCCAGCAGCCAAGGACAGGCCAACAATGAGCAGTTCTTC.

This chain uses TRBV10-3 with TRBJ2-7, with 10 bases matching TRBD1. The CDR3 is 16 amino acids. CDR1 and CDR2 from the germline V gene are ENHRY and SYGVKD. V shed 3 bases, J shed 4 bases, and the junction held 9 bases outside the gene matches. Here the CDR3 reads CAISDPGTGEFYEQYF. The CDR3 DNA is TGTGCCATCAGTGATCCCGGGACAGGGGAATTTTACGAGCAGTACTTC.